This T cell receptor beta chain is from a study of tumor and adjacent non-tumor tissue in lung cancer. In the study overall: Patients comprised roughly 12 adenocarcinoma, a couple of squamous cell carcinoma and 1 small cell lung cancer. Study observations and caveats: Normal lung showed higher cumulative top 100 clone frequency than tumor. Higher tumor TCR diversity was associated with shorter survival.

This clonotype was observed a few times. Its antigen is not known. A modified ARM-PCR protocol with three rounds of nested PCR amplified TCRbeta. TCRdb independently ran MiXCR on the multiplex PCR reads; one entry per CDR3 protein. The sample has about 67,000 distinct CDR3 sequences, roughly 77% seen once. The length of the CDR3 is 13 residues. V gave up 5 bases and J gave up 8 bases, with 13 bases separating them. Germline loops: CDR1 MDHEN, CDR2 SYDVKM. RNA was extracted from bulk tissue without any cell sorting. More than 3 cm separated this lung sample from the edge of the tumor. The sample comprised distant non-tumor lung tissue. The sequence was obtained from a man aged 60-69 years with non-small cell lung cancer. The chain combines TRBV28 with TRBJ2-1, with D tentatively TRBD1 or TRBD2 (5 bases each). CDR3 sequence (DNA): TGTGCCAGCAGTAAAGGAGGCAGGGATGAGCAGTTCTTC. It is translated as CASSKGGRDEQFF.